These 17 T cell receptor beta chains were all obtained from the same sample, sequenced in a study of OX40 agonist ivuxolimab in advanced cancers. TCRdb's table, derived via immunoSEQ multiplex PCR, lists solely in-frame clones and lacks some. This sample carries 65,000 to 85,000 clones, about 81% of them seen once, and the ten largest clones take about 2.4%. The source material was CD4+ or CD8+ T cells sorted from blood, sampled in a trial of the OX40 agonist ivuxolimab. Receptor source: an adult with an advanced solid tumor such as melanoma, head and neck, liver or kidney cancer.

This clone was picked up a small number of times. The chain has TRBV7-9 and TRBJ1-2, with 7 nucleotides matching TRBD1. Germline V gene sequence: CDR1 SEHNR, CDR2 FQNEAQ (reference sequence). The J segment lost 4 bases and the V segment lost 3 bases, leaving 2 bases of the junction unmatched. This CDR3 contains 13 residues. Here the CDR3 DNA reads TGTGCCAGCAGCTTCGACAGGGTCTATGGCTACACCTTC. Translating gives CASSFDRVYGYTF.

This clone was found a few times. The chain couples TRBV21-1 to TRBJ1-5. TRBV21-1 is an annotated pseudogene. This CDR3 spans 16 amino acids. The CDR3 protein is CASTRGVHSSNQPQHF. The CDR3 region has the DNA TGTGCCAGCACCCGAGGGGTTCACTCTAGCAATCAGCCCCAGCATTTT.

The chain joins TRBV28 to TRBJ1-3; D perhaps matches TRBD1 (5 bases). The V gene's germline CDR1 is MDHEN and CDR2 SYDVKM. Trimming took off 5 bases at V and 4 bases at J, with 18 bases between the two ends. The CDR3 extends over 16 amino acids. CDR3 residues: CASSPRQAGAGNTIYF. The CDR3 bases are TGTGCCAGCAGTCCCCGCCAGGCTGGGGCAGGAAACACCATATATTTT.

The CDR3 DNA sequence: TGCGCCAGCAGCCCGCATTTTACAGTGTTAAACATTCAGTACTTC. Translated, it gives CASSPHFTVLNIQYF. The rearrangement joins TRBV5-1 to TRBJ2-4; D uncertain. Germline-derived CDR1 and CDR2 are SGHRS and YFSETQ. The ends were cut back, 4 bases at V and 6 bases at J, with 17 bases in the middle. The CDR3 extends over 15 amino acids.

The V call is TRBV5-1, the J call TRBJ2-3; D unresolved. The V and J ends lost 2 bases and 5 bases respectively, with 3 bases between them. CDR1 is SGHRS, CDR2 YFSETQ, per germline. CDR3 length equals 11 residues. CDR3 loop: CASSFKDTQYF. The CDR3 DNA sequence: TGCGCCAGCAGCTTCAAAGATACGCAGTATTTT.

The CDR3 here is CASTVAGYEQYF. CDR3 nucleotide sequence: TGTGCCAGCACTGTAGCGGGCTACGAGCAGTACTTC. The gene calls are TRBV28 and TRBJ2-7; 7 bases fit TRBD2. Germline CDR1 is MDHEN and CDR2 is SYDVKM. With 7 bases clipped from V and 3 bases from J, the junction kept 3 bases outside the gene matches. The CDR3 length is 12 residues. Combining the CDR3 with reference TRBV28 and TRBJ2-7 gives the whole variable domain DVKVTQSSRYLVKRTGEKVFLECVQDMDHENMFWYRQDPGLGLRLIYFSYDVKMKEKGDIPEGYSVSREKKERFSLILESASTNQTSMYLCASTVAGYEQYFGPGTRLTVT.

V is TRBV5-1 and J is TRBJ2-3; the D is unclear. CDR1 SGHRS and CDR2 YFSETQ come from the germline V gene. CDR3 length: 13 residues. Trimming shortened V by 0 bases and J by 1 base, and 3 bases separated the two germline ends. CDR3 DNA sequence: TGCGCCAGCAGCTTGGAGGGCACAGATACGCAGTATTTT. This codes for CASSLEGTDTQYF.

This chain uses TRBV6-5 with TRBJ1-2; D not certain. The CDR3 consists of 14 residues. CDR1 and CDR2 from the germline V gene are MNHEY and SVGAGI. Trimming pared 7 bases from V and 0 bases from J, leaving 12 bases between. This CDR3 is CASTATSTNYGYTF. The CDR3 DNA is TGTGCCAGCACCGCGACATCGACTAACTATGGCTACACCTTC.

This chain links TRBV19 with TRBJ1-3, with D hard to call. CDR1 and CDR2 (germline): LNHDA, SQIVND (reference sequence). With 7 bases removed from V and 0 bases from J, the gap between germline ends came to 10 bases. The CDR3 contains 14 residues. The CDR3 sequence is CASTGVSSGNTIYF. CDR3 sequence (DNA): TGTGCCAGTACGGGCGTTAGCTCTGGAAACACCATATATTTT.

J is TRBJ2-7 and V is TRBV11-2; either TRBD1 or TRBD2 may fit D (6 bases each). CDR1 is SGHAT and CDR2 is FQNNGV in the germline V gene. The CDR3 length is 15 residues. V lost 4 bases, J lost 7 bases, and 20 bases lay in between. The CDR3 sequence is CASSYVGGQLREQYF. The CDR3 nucleotides read TGTGCCAGCAGCTACGTGGGGGGCCAACTTCGGGAGCAGTACTTC.

The genes are TRBV19 and TRBJ1-5, with D unclear. With 3 bases removed from V and 12 bases from J, the gap between germline ends came to 9 bases. The CDR3 is 11 residues long. Germline CDR1 and CDR2: LNHDA and SQIVND (reference sequence). The CDR3 reads CASSIRGYQHF. In DNA form, the CDR3 reads TGTGCCAGTAGTATTCGGGGATACCAGCATTTT.

In regard to this clone: Compared with germline, one end of the junction differs, possibly owing to a read error. The rearrangement links TRBV5-1 to TRBJ1-4; 8 nucleotides match TRBD1. The CDR3 is made up of 12 amino acids. Germline CDR1 and CDR2: SGHRS and YFSETQ. The chain's CDR3 is CASSSRDRGGLF. The CDR3 DNA follows: TGCGCCAGCAGCTCCCGAGACAGGGGAGGGCTTTTT.

A few counts support this clone. The chain is built from TRBV6-5 and TRBJ2-3, with D possibly TRBD1 on 6 matching bases. This CDR3 has 13 amino acids. Between the trimmed V and J ends, which lost 6 bases and 0 bases, there was a span of 7 bases. The germline V gene has CDR1 MNHEY and CDR2 SVGAGI. The DNA for the CDR3 is TGTGCCAGCAGGGACAGCAGCACAGATACGCAGTATTTT. This codes for CASRDSSTDTQYF.

The chain has TRBV10-3 and TRBJ2-1; 10 positions match TRBD2. Looked up from germline, CDR1 is ENHRY and CDR2 is SYGVKD. The length of the CDR3 is 14 residues. Losses at the gene ends were 7 bases for V and 9 bases for J; bases not matched to a gene: 9. CDR3 DNA: TGTGCCATCAACCCTAGCGGGAGTATGGGTGAGCAGTTCTTC. Translating gives CAINPSGSMGEQFF.

The chain is built from TRBV19 and TRBJ1-5, with a possible D match to TRBD1 (6 bases). V was clipped by 7 bases and J by 1 base, with 14 bases between them. Germline V gene data show CDR1 as LNHDA and CDR2 as SQIVND (reference sequence). The length of the CDR3 is 15 residues. The CDR3 region has the DNA TGTGCCAGTATAAAAGACAGGCGAAGCAATCAGCCCCAGCATTTT. Protein product: CASIKDRRSNQPQHF.

The V call is TRBV7-2, the J call TRBJ1-2; D uncertain. This CDR3 region has 13 residues. Germline-derived CDR1 and CDR2 are SGHTA and FQGNSA. V lost 11 bases and J 5 bases, leaving 18 bases between the germline ends. The CDR3 DNA is TGTGCCGGCACCCCAGCGCGTACTTATGGCTACACCTTC. It encodes CAGTPARTYGYTF. Looking up the rest from reference TRBV7-2 and TRBJ1-2 gives the full variable domain: GAGVSQSPSNKVTEKGKDVELRCDPISGHTALYWYRQSLGQGLEFLIYFQGNSAPDKSGLPSDRFSAERTGGSVSTLTIQRTQQEDSAVYLCAGTPARTYGYTFGSGTRLTVV.

The rearrangement links TRBV30 to TRBJ2-1; D ambiguous. From germline, CDR1 is GTSNPN and CDR2 SVGIG (reference sequence). Between the trimmed V and J ends, which lost 3 bases and 0 bases, there was a span of 12 bases. The CDR3 is 15 amino acids. This CDR3 is CAWSPGESSYNEQFF. CDR3 nucleotide sequence: TGTGCCTGGAGCCCAGGTGAGAGCTCCTACAATGAGCAGTTCTTC.